This TCR beta chain was recorded in a study of blood T cell repertoires in COVID-19. After removal of 4 bases from V and 2 bases from J, the junction contained 8 bases not matched to a gene. The CDR3 contains 16 residues. Germline V CDR1 and CDR2: MNHNY, SVGAGI (reference sequence). Here immunoSEQ multiplex PCR was the method, and the copy in TCRdb shows in-frame clones only, minus some. The table has roughly 320,000 clones, approximately 85% seen once. The sequence was obtained from a human donor in a cohort sampled during active COVID-19. The chain has TRBV6-6 and TRBJ1-5; TRBD1 agrees at 7 bases. The sample taken for sequencing was peripheral blood. Here the CDR3 DNA reads TGTGCCAGCAGTTTATCTTACGGACAGGGCAATCAGCCCCAGCATTTT. It is translated as CASSLSYGQGNQPQHF.